This T cell receptor (beta chain) is from a study of human T cells and chemical hapten exposure. Across the whole study: Patients received weekly diphenylcyclopropenone doses to the scalp throughout the approximately 23-week study.

TCRdb itself ran the RACE reads through MiXCR, one entry per CDR3 protein. The sample includes some 380,000 distinct CDR3 sequences, about 4.4% of them seen just once. This clonotype was observed at least ten times. Its antigen is undetermined. Sample time point: patch test 1, 2 weeks after DPC sensitization. The treatment here: therapeutic diphenylcyclopropenone sensitization with weekly scalp DPC. Blood was drawn before each patch test was applied. People who gave samples had alopecia, were 18 to 70 years old, and were suitable for DPC. Regarding the study as a whole: No alteration of TCRs above 1 in 1000 frequency was seen with DPC sensitization.

The length of the CDR3 is 14 residues. Trimming took 0 bases from V and 3 from J, leaving 8 bases between them. Germline V gene data show CDR1 as LNHNV and CDR2 as YYDKDF (reference sequence). The clonotype originates from a woman aged 50 to 65 with alopecia areata. Some clones in this sample may be carry-over from other donors' samples. This chain links TRBV15 with TRBJ2-5, with D unclear. The sequencing here drew on whole blood, taken in connection with sensitization to the hapten diphenylcyclopropenone (DPC). DNA of the CDR3: TGTGCCACCAGCAGAGATTGGGCGAAAGAGACCCAGTACTTC. Amino acid sequence: CATSRDWAKETQYF.